This T cell receptor (beta chain) was obtained from a study of blood T cell repertoires in COVID-19. Across the study: Acute and convalescent COVID-19 samples came from the United States, Italy and Spain. PBMCs, B-cell-depleted T cells, or T cells were the source of the cDNA or gDNA that made up the material.

The CDR3 spans 14 residues. Germline assignment: CDR1 MDHEN and CDR2 SYDVKM. With V trimmed by 8 bases and J by 8 bases, 11 bases remained unmatched. Original analysis: It was from reference gene primer amplification that nucleated cell counts were estimated. The method was immunoSEQ multiplex PCR; TCRdb's version includes in-frame clones alone and lacks a portion of them. V, J and clone size derive from that table, while D and trimming were established from the DNA sequence. The sample has about 210,000 clones, roughly 90% seen once. The origin of this receptor is a man in his 70s with acute or convalescent COVID-19. V usage is TRBV28 and J usage is TRBJ1-4, with TRBD1 matching over 7 bases. Material: peripheral blood. The CDR3 DNA reads TGTGCCAGCTACGCAGGGGGATCTGGGGAAAAACTGTTTTTT. This translates into CASYAGGSGEKLFF. The complete variable domain, with remaining parts taken from reference TRBV28 and TRBJ1-4, reads DVKVTQSSRYLVKRTGEKVFLECVQDMDHENMFWYRQDPGLGLRLIYFSYDVKMKEKGDIPEGYSVSREKKERFSLILESASTNQTSMYLCASYAGGSGEKLFFGSGTQLSVL.